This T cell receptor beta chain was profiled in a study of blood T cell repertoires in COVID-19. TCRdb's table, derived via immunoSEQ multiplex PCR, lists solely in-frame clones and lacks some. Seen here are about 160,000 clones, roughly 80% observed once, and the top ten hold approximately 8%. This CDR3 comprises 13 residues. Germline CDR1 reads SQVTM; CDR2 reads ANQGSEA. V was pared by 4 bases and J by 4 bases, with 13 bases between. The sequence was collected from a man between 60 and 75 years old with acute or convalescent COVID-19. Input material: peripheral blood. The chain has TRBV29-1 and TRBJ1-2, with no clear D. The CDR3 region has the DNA TGCAGCGTTGGGGAGGTGACAACCTATGGCTACACCTTC. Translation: CSVGEVTTYGYTF.